A single sample is the source of the 17 T cell receptor beta chains below, sequenced in a study of blood T cells in healthy people across ages. The authors ran a second PCR of about 7 to 11 cycles using a sample-barcoded 5' primer and a J-beta primer mix. TCRdb reprocessed the 5' RACE reads via MiXCR and lists one record per CDR3 protein. In the table there are roughly 800,000 distinct CDR3 sequences, under 30% of which are singletons. These data were also filed under a second study, of T cells of mothers and their children.

Sequences were obtained from blood. The receptors here all came from a boy younger than 18 in good health.

This clonotype was counted many times. The rearrangement uses TRBV12-3 or TRBV12-4 and TRBJ2-2; maybe TRBD2 (7 bases). The CDR3 loop spans 15 amino acids. Trimming shortened V by 3 bases and J by 1 base, and 9 bases separated the two germline ends. DNA of the CDR3: TGTGCCAGCAGTTTTAGGGGGGGGAACACCGGGGAGCTGTTTTTT. It is translated as CASSFRGGNTGELFF.

This clonotype was picked up many times. The gene calls are TRBV28 and TRBJ2-5, with TRBD2 identical over 11 bases. This CDR3 region has 13 residues. In germline, CDR1 is MDHEN, CDR2 SYDVKM. V lost 9 bases, J lost 0 bases, and 0 bases stayed unmatched. CDR3 in DNA: TGTGCCAGTAGCGGGGGGGACCAAGAGACCCAGTACTTC. Protein product: CASSGGDQETQYF.

This clonotype was observed a handful of times. The V gene is TRBV10-3, the J gene TRBJ1-4; weak D call: TRBD1 (5 bases). Germline-derived CDR1 and CDR2 are ENHRY and SYGVKD. V was trimmed by 3 bases and J by 10 bases, leaving 12 bases between them. This CDR3 is 13 amino acids long. The CDR3, as DNA: TGTGCCATCAGTGATTCCCTGGGGGGAAAACTGTTTTTT. This gives the protein CAISDSLGGKLFF.

This clonotype was detected a few times. The rearrangement joins TRBV5-1 to TRBJ1-1; TRBD1 matches 8 bases. CDR1 and CDR2 from the germline V gene are SGHRS and YFSETQ. V was clipped by 2 bases and J by 6 bases; unmatched bases: 12. There are 16 residues in the CDR3. CDR3 sequence (DNA): TGCGCCAGCAGCTTCCAGGGCGGACAGGGAGGGGCTGAAGCTTTCTTT. This gives the protein CASSFQGGQGGAEAFF.

The chain links TRBV7-9 to TRBJ1-2; no definite D call. Trimming shortened V by 8 bases and J by 4 bases, and 8 bases separated the two germline ends. The V gene's germline CDR1 is SEHNR and CDR2 FQNEAQ (reference sequence). The CDR3 is 11 residues long. This CDR3 is CASGKSYGYTF. The CDR3 DNA reads as TGTGCCAGCGGGAAAAGCTATGGCTACACCTTC.

The chain joins TRBV20-1 to TRBJ2-1, with 8 bases fitting TRBD2. CDR1 and CDR2 from the germline V gene are DFQATT and SNEGSKA (reference sequence). The CDR3 consists of 15 residues. Germline trimming cut 3 bases from V and 3 bases from J; bases unmatched to any gene: 7. The CDR3: CSASLGGEFYNEQFF. CDR3 nucleotides: TGCAGTGCTAGCCTCGGGGGGGAATTCTACAATGAGCAGTTCTTC.

The rearrangement uses TRBV12-3 or TRBV12-4 and TRBJ1-1, with D tentatively TRBD1 (5 bases). The CDR3 consists of 16 residues. V lost 4 bases and J 1 base, leaving 16 bases between the germline ends. This CDR3 is CASSSGRLLGNTEAFF. CDR3 DNA sequence: TGTGCCAGCAGTTCGGGACGGTTACTGGGGAACACTGAAGCTTTCTTT.

The rearrangement joins TRBV5-8 to TRBJ1-2; D ambiguous. Germline loops: CDR1 SGHTS, CDR2 YDEGEE. The CDR3 consists of 15 residues. Trimming left V 4 bases short and J 4 bases short, with 17 bases between. The CDR3 loop reads CASSLTGETTYGYTF. In DNA form, the CDR3 reads TGTGCCAGCAGCCTCACCGGGGAGACGACCTATGGCTACACCTTC.

V gene TRBV7-9 combines with J gene TRBJ2-3; D is possibly TRBD2 (5 bases). This CDR3 has 13 residues. Between the trimmed V and J ends, which lost 4 bases and 5 bases, there was a span of 10 bases. Germline V gene sequence: CDR1 SEHNR, CDR2 FQNEAQ (reference sequence). CDR3 sequence reads: CASSYLGGDTQYF. The CDR3 DNA reads as TGTGCCAGCAGCTATCTAGGAGGAGATACGCAGTATTTT.

V is TRBV6-8 and J is TRBJ2-7; D gene ambiguous. With 4 bases removed from V and 6 bases from J, the gap between germline ends came to 7 bases. This CDR3 contains 11 residues. Germline V lookup: CDR1 MNHGY, CDR2 SAAAGT. CDR3 sequence reads: CASSLWVEQYF. The CDR3 nucleotides read TGTGCCAGCAGTTTGTGGGTCGAGCAGTACTTC.

The chain links TRBV24-1 to TRBJ2-6; D gene unclear. This CDR3 region has 17 residues. V was trimmed by 5 bases and J by 2 bases, leaving 15 bases between them. In germline, CDR1 is KGHDR, CDR2 SFDVKD. CDR3 in DNA: TGTGCCACCAGTGCCTCATGGGGTGAGACTGGGGCCAACGTCCTGACTTTC. Its translation: CATSASWGETGANVLTF.

This clonotype was observed at least ten times. The chain is built from TRBV7-6 and TRBJ2-5, with D possibly being TRBD2 (6 bases). The last part of the DNA fits TRBJ2-1 better; the J call may be wrong. This CDR3 has 11 residues. Germline V lookup: CDR1 SGHVS, CDR2 FNYEAQ. The CDR3 DNA is TGTGCCAGCAGCTTTGGGGGGGAGCAGTTCTTC. This translates into CASSFGGEQFF.

The sample holds a few counts of this clonotype. This chain uses TRBV30 with TRBJ2-5; no clear D gene. V was clipped by 3 bases and J by 8 bases, with 10 bases between them. CDR3 length equals 11 residues. Germline CDR1 GTSNPN, CDR2 SVGIG (reference sequence). The CDR3 reads CAWRPTETQYF. The CDR3 nucleotides read TGTGCCTGGAGGCCCACCGAAACCCAGTACTTC.

In its sample, this clonotype was seen a few times. The CDR3 protein is CSARSPGQGNNEQFF. The CDR3 DNA sequence: TGCAGTGCAAGGAGCCCGGGACAGGGCAACAATGAGCAGTTCTTC. The rearrangement joins TRBV20-1 to TRBJ2-1; the match to TRBD1 covers 9 bases. With 6 bases clipped from V and 5 bases from J, the junction kept 11 bases outside the gene matches. Germline CDR1 and CDR2: DFQATT and SNEGSKA (reference sequence). This CDR3 has 15 residues.

The chain has TRBV5-1 and TRBJ2-7; the match to TRBD1 covers 11 bases. With 5 bases clipped from V and 3 bases from J, the junction kept 4 bases outside the gene matches. CDR1 and CDR2 from the germline V gene are SGHRS and YFSETQ. The CDR3 is 14 residues long. This CDR3 is CASRWTGGVYEQYF. Here the CDR3 DNA reads TGCGCCAGCAGGTGGACAGGGGGCGTCTACGAGCAGTACTTC. The variable domain in full, completed from reference TRBV5-1 and TRBJ2-7, reads KAGVTQTPRYLIKTRGQQVTLSCSPISGHRSVSWYQQTPGQGLQFLFEYFSETQRNKGNFPGRFSGRQFSNSRSEMNVSTLELGDSALYLCASRWTGGVYEQYFGPGTRLTVT.

This rearrangement joins TRBV27 to TRBJ2-5, with 7 bases lining up with TRBD2. Gene TRBJ2-7 matches the end of the DNA better, so the J call may be wrong. CDR1 is MNHEY, CDR2 SMNVEV, per germline (reference sequence). This CDR3 comprises 16 residues. CDR3 DNA sequence: TGTGCCAGCAGTTCACCGCTAGCAGCGGGGCCCCACGAGCAGTACTTC. Its translation is CASSSPLAAGPHEQYF.

The CDR3 is CSAHWDTEAFF. The CDR3, as DNA: TGCAGCGCCCATTGGGACACTGAAGCTTTCTTT. The chain couples TRBV29-1 to TRBJ1-1; D is undetermined. CDR3 size: 11 residues. In germline, CDR1 is SQVTM, CDR2 ANQGSEA. V gave up 7 bases and J gave up 3 bases, with 9 bases separating them.